Listed below are T cell receptor beta chains from one sample, sequenced in a study of blood T cell repertoires in COVID-19. The repertoire was sequenced with immunoSEQ multiplex PCR; TCRdb's copy has only in-frame clones and lacks some. The table records over 100,000 clones, about 79% of them present only once. Sequencing input: peripheral blood. These receptors came from an elderly woman with acute or convalescent COVID-19. CDR3s include the opening cysteine and the closing phenylalanine or tryptophan. Fields, in order: CDR3 length, clone size, J gene, D gene, V gene, CDR3 protein, CDR3 DNA. D genes are given only for firm matches. Only some rows state a clone size, as once, few, many or a class for expanded clones.

len: 13; abundance: few; j_gene: TRBJ1-2; d_gene: NA; v_gene: TRBV15; CDR3aa: CATSRDRRYGYTF; CDR3nt: TGTGCCACCAGCAGAGATAGGAGATATGGCTACACCTTC
len: 11; abundance: NA; j_gene: TRBJ1-1; d_gene: NA; v_gene: TRBV7-9; CDR3aa: CASTQFTEAFF; CDR3nt: TGTGCCAGTACACAATTCACTGAAGCTTTCTTT
len: 13; abundance: once; j_gene: TRBJ2-1; d_gene: NA; v_gene: TRBV7-2; CDR3aa: CASSWRKENEQFF; CDR3nt: TGTGCCAGCAGTTGGAGGAAAGAGAATGAGCAGTTCTTC
len: 14; abundance: NA; j_gene: TRBJ1-1; d_gene: TRBD1; v_gene: TRBV27; CDR3aa: CASSGTALNTEAFF; CDR3nt: TGTGCCAGCAGTGGGACAGCCTTGAACACTGAAGCTTTCTTT
len: 16; abundance: NA; j_gene: TRBJ2-5; d_gene: TRBD2; v_gene: TRBV7-2; CDR3aa: CASSGRTSGSQETQYF; CDR3nt: TGTGCCAGCAGCGGACGGACTAGCGGGAGCCAAGAGACCCAGTACTTC
len: 15; abundance: NA; j_gene: TRBJ1-4; d_gene: NA; v_gene: TRBV18; CDR3aa: CASSPVDGGREKLFF; CDR3nt: TGTGCCAGCTCACCCGTCGACGGGGGGCGTGAAAAACTGTTTTTT
len: 16; abundance: NA; j_gene: TRBJ1-1; d_gene: NA; v_gene: TRBV28; CDR3aa: CASTPTGHDMNTEAFF; CDR3nt: TGTGCCAGCACCCCAACAGGACACGACATGAACACTGAAGCTTTCTTT
len: 15; abundance: NA; j_gene: TRBJ2-1; d_gene: TRBD2; v_gene: TRBV6-4; CDR3aa: CASSQREGQVYEQFF; CDR3nt: TGTGCCAGCAGTCAGCGGGAGGGCCAAGTATATGAGCAGTTCTTC
len: 16; abundance: NA; j_gene: TRBJ2-4; d_gene: TRBD2; v_gene: TRBV6-1; CDR3aa: CASSGGGLASENIQYF; CDR3nt: TGTGCCAGCAGTGGGGGGGGACTAGCGAGCGAAAACATTCAGTACTTC
len: 14; abundance: NA; j_gene: TRBJ1-1; d_gene: NA; v_gene: TRBV5-1; CDR3aa: CASSLLGGATEAFF; CDR3nt: TGCGCCAGCAGCTTGCTAGGAGGGGCCACTGAAGCTTTCTTT
len: 15; abundance: few; j_gene: TRBJ1-4; d_gene: NA; v_gene: TRBV19; CDR3aa: CASSWQGTTNEKLFF; CDR3nt: TGTGCCAGTAGTTGGCAGGGGACAACTAATGAAAAACTGTTTTTT
len: 17; abundance: NA; j_gene: TRBJ2-2; d_gene: TRBD1; v_gene: TRBV7-6; CDR3aa: CASSLFTGQGTTGELFF; CDR3nt: TGTGCCAGCAGCTTATTCACCGGACAGGGGACAACCGGGGAGCTGTTTTTT
len: 15; abundance: NA; j_gene: TRBJ1-1; d_gene: TRBD1; v_gene: TRBV10-3; CDR3aa: CAISGRTGVNTEAFF; CDR3nt: TGTGCCATCAGTGGGAGGACAGGAGTGAACACTGAAGCTTTCTTT
len: 13; abundance: NA; j_gene: TRBJ2-1; d_gene: TRBD2; v_gene: TRBV5-4; CDR3aa: CASGLAGGDEQFF; CDR3nt: TGTGCCAGCGGACTAGCGGGAGGGGATGAGCAGTTCTTC
len: 17; abundance: few; j_gene: TRBJ2-7; d_gene: NA; v_gene: TRBV5-6; CDR3aa: CASSPIGGQGGHYEQYF; CDR3nt: TGTGCCAGCAGCCCTATTGGGGGCCAAGGGGGTCACTACGAGCAGTACTTC
len: 14; abundance: NA; j_gene: TRBJ2-2; d_gene: TRBD1; v_gene: TRBV19; CDR3aa: CASSGQSNTGELFF; CDR3nt: TGTGCCAGTTCGGGACAGTCGAACACCGGGGAGCTGTTTTTT
len: 15; abundance: NA; j_gene: TRBJ2-1; d_gene: TRBD1; v_gene: TRBV18; CDR3aa: CASSPETGTYNEQFF; CDR3nt: TGTGCCAGCTCACCCGAGACAGGGACCTACAATGAGCAGTTCTTC
len: 18; abundance: NA; j_gene: TRBJ2-7; d_gene: TRBD2; v_gene: TRBV5-6; CDR3aa: CASSLHPRLAGFGNEQYF; CDR3nt: TGTGCCAGCAGCCTACATCCTCGACTAGCGGGGTTTGGAAACGAGCAGTACTTC
len: 12; abundance: NA; j_gene: TRBJ1-2; d_gene: NA; v_gene: TRBV7-3; CDR3aa: CASSNPDTGYTF; CDR3nt: TGTGCCAGCAGCAACCCTGACACGGGCTACACCTTC
len: 14; abundance: NA; j_gene: TRBJ1-2; d_gene: NA; v_gene: TRBV11-1; CDR3aa: CASSLQGVLGGYTF; CDR3nt: TGTGCCAGCAGCTTGCAGGGCGTCCTTGGAGGCTACACCTTC
len: 15; abundance: NA; j_gene: TRBJ2-1; d_gene: TRBD2; v_gene: TRBV10-1; CDR3aa: CASSGLAGGRNEQFF; CDR3nt: TGCGCCAGCAGTGGACTAGCGGGGGGGAGAAATGAGCAGTTCTTC
len: 15; abundance: NA; j_gene: TRBJ2-7; d_gene: TRBD1; v_gene: TRBV9; CDR3aa: CASSSSRTGVYEQYF; CDR3nt: TGTGCCAGCAGCTCTAGCCGGACAGGGGTCTACGAGCAGTACTTC
len: 15; abundance: NA; j_gene: TRBJ2-7; d_gene: TRBD1; v_gene: TRBV9; CDR3aa: CASSVRQGALDEQYF; CDR3nt: TGTGCCAGCAGCGTACGGCAGGGGGCGCTGGACGAGCAGTACTTC
len: 14; abundance: NA; j_gene: TRBJ1-6; d_gene: NA; v_gene: TRBV4-3; CDR3aa: CASSQDSRGSPLHF; CDR3nt: TGCGCCAGCAGCCAAGATAGTCGAGGGTCACCCCTCCACTTT
len: 14; abundance: NA; j_gene: TRBJ1-2; d_gene: TRBD1; v_gene: TRBV2; CDR3aa: CASRSDRVNYGYTF; CDR3nt: TGTGCCAGCAGGAGCGACAGGGTTAACTATGGCTACACCTTC
len: 11; abundance: NA; j_gene: TRBJ1-1; d_gene: NA; v_gene: TRBV20-1; CDR3aa: CSARDTPKAFF; CDR3nt: TGCAGTGCTAGGGACACTCCCAAGGCTTTCTTT
len: 12; abundance: NA; j_gene: TRBJ1-5; d_gene: NA; v_gene: TRBV27; CDR3aa: CASSFGNQPQHF; CDR3nt: TGTGCCAGCAGTTTCGGCAATCAGCCCCAGCATTTT
len: 17; abundance: NA; j_gene: TRBJ2-5; d_gene: NA; v_gene: TRBV4-2; CDR3aa: CASSQGMAQGAVETQYF; CDR3nt: TGTGCCAGCAGCCAAGGGATGGCCCAGGGCGCTGTGGAGACCCAGTACTTC
len: 14; abundance: NA; j_gene: TRBJ2-2; d_gene: TRBD1; v_gene: TRBV19; CDR3aa: CASGEQGYTGELFF; CDR3nt: TGTGCCAGTGGTGAACAGGGGTACACCGGGGAGCTGTTTTTT
len: 15; abundance: NA; j_gene: TRBJ1-2; d_gene: NA; v_gene: TRBV4-2; CDR3aa: CASSQETGSHYGYTF; CDR3nt: TGTGCCAGCAGCCAAGAAACGGGGTCCCACTATGGCTACACCTTC
len: 14; abundance: few; j_gene: TRBJ2-4; d_gene: NA; v_gene: TRBV7-3; CDR3aa: CASSLEGTANIQYF; CDR3nt: TGTGCCAGCAGCTTAGAGGGAACAGCGAACATTCAGTACTTC
len: 15; abundance: NA; j_gene: TRBJ1-1; d_gene: NA; v_gene: TRBV7-2; CDR3aa: CASSSSQGGNTEAFF; CDR3nt: TGTGCCAGCAGCTCATCCCAGGGAGGAAACACTGAAGCTTTCTTT
len: 15; abundance: NA; j_gene: TRBJ2-2; d_gene: TRBD2; v_gene: TRBV29-1; CDR3aa: CSASTSGQNTGELFF; CDR3nt: TGCAGCGCATCCACTAGCGGGCAGAACACCGGGGAGCTGTTTTTT
len: 18; abundance: NA; j_gene: TRBJ2-2; d_gene: NA; v_gene: TRBV21-1; CDR3aa: CASSKVQGTGVNTGELFF; CDR3nt: TGTGCCAGCAGCAAAGTCCAAGGCACAGGGGTGAACACCGGGGAGCTGTTTTTT
len: 11; abundance: NA; j_gene: TRBJ1-1; d_gene: NA; v_gene: TRBV30; CDR3aa: CAWSNRVRAFF; CDR3nt: TGTGCCTGGAGTAACAGGGTACGAGCTTTCTTT
len: 15; abundance: once; j_gene: TRBJ1-1; d_gene: NA; v_gene: TRBV5-6; CDR3aa: CASSPRTDTNTEAFF; CDR3nt: TGTGCCAGCAGCCCCCGGACAGATACGAACACTGAAGCTTTCTTT
len: 16; abundance: NA; j_gene: TRBJ2-7; d_gene: TRBD1; v_gene: TRBV5-4; CDR3aa: CASSTAGQGFRGEQYF; CDR3nt: TGTGCCAGCAGCACGGCGGGACAGGGGTTCCGGGGCGAGCAGTACTTC
len: 13; abundance: once; j_gene: TRBJ2-5; d_gene: NA; v_gene: TRBV7-9; CDR3aa: CASSRLGGETQYF; CDR3nt: TGTGCCAGCAGCCGCCTGGGGGGTGAGACCCAGTACTTC
len: 14; abundance: NA; j_gene: TRBJ1-2; d_gene: TRBD1; v_gene: TRBV2; CDR3aa: CASSPDRDNYGYTF; CDR3nt: TGTGCCAGCAGTCCGGACAGGGATAACTATGGCTACACCTTC
len: 16; abundance: NA; j_gene: TRBJ1-5; d_gene: NA; v_gene: TRBV19; CDR3aa: CASRKFGSLSNQPQHF; CDR3nt: TGTGCCAGTAGAAAATTCGGGAGCCTTAGCAATCAGCCCCAGCATTTT
len: 15; abundance: NA; j_gene: TRBJ2-3; d_gene: TRBD1; v_gene: TRBV7-2; CDR3aa: CASTSGGIDTDTQYF; CDR3nt: TGTGCCAGCACCTCAGGGGGCATAGACACAGATACGCAGTATTTT
len: 11; abundance: NA; j_gene: TRBJ1-1; d_gene: NA; v_gene: TRBV28; CDR3aa: CASFWATEAFF; CDR3nt: TGTGCCAGCTTTTGGGCCACTGAAGCTTTCTTT
len: 14; abundance: NA; j_gene: TRBJ2-3; d_gene: NA; v_gene: TRBV5-1; CDR3aa: CASSLGQSTDTQYF; CDR3nt: TGCGCCAGCAGCTTGGGACAGAGCACAGATACGCAGTATTTT
len: 13; abundance: NA; j_gene: TRBJ2-5; d_gene: NA; v_gene: TRBV7-3; CDR3aa: CASSREVQETQYF; CDR3nt: TGTGCCAGCAGCCGCGAGGTTCAAGAGACCCAGTACTTC
len: 15; abundance: few; j_gene: TRBJ1-1; d_gene: TRBD1; v_gene: TRBV5-5; CDR3aa: CASSPHRGVNTEAFF; CDR3nt: TGTGCCAGCAGCCCTCACAGGGGGGTGAACACTGAAGCTTTCTTT
len: 14; abundance: once; j_gene: TRBJ1-1; d_gene: NA; v_gene: TRBV19; CDR3aa: CASSIWPVNTEAFF; CDR3nt: TGTGCCAGTAGTATTTGGCCAGTGAACACTGAAGCTTTCTTT
len: 13; abundance: NA; j_gene: TRBJ2-5; d_gene: TRBD1; v_gene: TRBV5-1; CDR3aa: CASDRTGRETQYF; CDR3nt: TGCGCCAGCGATAGGACAGGGAGAGAGACCCAGTACTTC
len: 13; abundance: NA; j_gene: TRBJ1-5; d_gene: NA; v_gene: TRBV7-2; CDR3aa: CASSLGRNQPQHF; CDR3nt: TGTGCCAGCAGCTTAGGCAGGAATCAGCCCCAGCATTTT
len: 14; abundance: NA; j_gene: TRBJ2-1; d_gene: TRBD2; v_gene: TRBV7-9; CDR3aa: CASSPRTSGAEQFF; CDR3nt: TGTGCCAGCAGCCCGCGGACTAGCGGGGCGGAGCAGTTCTTC
len: 16; abundance: NA; j_gene: TRBJ2-3; d_gene: TRBD2; v_gene: TRBV28; CDR3aa: CASSLAGSGKTDTQYF; CDR3nt: TGTGCCAGCAGTTTGGCCGGGAGCGGGAAGACAGATACGCAGTATTTT
len: 15; abundance: once; j_gene: TRBJ2-7; d_gene: TRBD1; v_gene: TRBV5-5; CDR3aa: CASSGGTGQGYEQYF; CDR3nt: TGTGCCAGCAGCGGGGGGACGGGACAGGGTTACGAGCAGTACTTC
len: 15; abundance: NA; j_gene: TRBJ2-2; d_gene: TRBD1; v_gene: TRBV4-3; CDR3aa: CASSRQTGETGELFF; CDR3nt: TGCGCCAGCAGCCGCCAAACAGGGGAAACCGGGGAGCTGTTTTTT